The entry below describes one T cell receptor beta chain. The antigen remains unidentified. The CDR3 runs to 21 residues. Germline CDR1 SGHVS, CDR2 FQNEAQ. Trimming at V came to 5 bases and at J to 2 bases, leaving 26 bases not matched to a gene. This sample was taken from a study of breast tumors, draining lymph nodes, adjacent tissues. TCRdb itself ran the multiplex PCR reads through MiXCR, one entry per CDR3 protein. Of some 53,000 distinct CDR3 sequences listed, about 40% are singletons. Study observations and caveats: The data were judged consistent with most tumor T cells coming from lymph node and expanding in tumor. Tumor and nontumor repertoires were significantly more similar in luminal-like than in basal-like breast cancer.

The origin of this receptor is a female donor with breast cancer. Some clones in this sample may be carry-over from other donors' samples. Sequenced input: breast tumor tissue. The chain uses TRBV7-8 and TRBJ2-5; 7 positions agree with TRBD1. The CDR3 region has the DNA TGTGCCAGCAGCGTAAAGAACACCGGGATTAAAGGGACAGAGGTACAAGAGACCCAGTACTTC. Encoded protein: CASSVKNTGIKGTEVQETQYF.